The present T cell receptor beta chain was sequenced within a study of blood T cell repertoires in COVID-19. Turning to the study itself: The United States, Italy and Spain supplied acute and convalescent COVID-19 samples. Nucleic acid was either cDNA or gDNA, and it came from T cells, B-cell-depleted T cells, or PBMCs.

Seattle cases were enrolled at active infection and followed longitudinally. Germline V lookup: CDR1 LGHNA, CDR2 YSLEER. The CDR3 is 14 residues long. Trimming shortened V by 0 bases and J by 3 bases, and 9 bases separated the two germline ends. With regard to this clone: Other DNA sequences in the same sample also yield this CDR3.

In the study's own analysis: It was from reference gene primer amplification that nucleated cell counts were estimated. Assay used: immunoSEQ multiplex PCR; TCRdb lists only in-frame clones, some missing. V, J and clone size reflect that table, while D and trimming were determined from the DNA. Of about 120,000 clones in the sample, 80% to 90% were seen once. This clonotype was sampled from a man aged 60 to 75 with COVID-19, enrolled during active disease. The sequenced material came from peripheral blood. The V gene is TRBV4-3, the J gene TRBJ2-7; D may be TRBD2 (6 bases). DNA of the CDR3: TGCGCCAGCAGCCAAGAGGGGCGGGGCTACGAGCAGTACTTC. This translates into CASSQEGRGYEQYF.